This TCR beta chain was obtained from a study of T cells in women clearing cervical HPV infection. As for the study in general: Cases: HPV16-related CIN3 or worse on histology, 2 invasive cancers. Cases' blood sampling followed lesion detection by median roughly five months (90 to 200).

Libraries were prepared by immunoSEQ multiplex PCR; TCRdb keeps only in-frame clonotypes and omits some of them. Across approximately 30,000 clones, the top ten clones capture 3% to 4% of the sample. About this clone: Its antigen is undetermined. From the germline J gene comes the end of the CDR3, since the read stops 3 residues before it.

Study-level findings and limits: Richness differences could reflect unmeasured T-cell content per sample. CIN3+ cases had significantly higher TCR repertoire richness than controls, but evenness did not differ.

Germline CDR1 reads MNHEY; CDR2 reads SMNVEV (reference sequence). The CDR3 spans 14 residues. V shed 4 bases, J shed 4 bases, and the junction held 3 bases outside the gene matches. Sequences were obtained from blood buffy coat. This rearrangement joins TRBV27 to TRBJ2-7, with 11 bases aligning to TRBD2. The receptor was isolated from a woman between 18 and 70 years old with a cervical HPV16 infection that either progressed to CIN3+ or cleared (not recorded which). The part of the CDR3 DNA that was read is TGTGCCAGCAGTTATACTAGCGGGAGTTACGAG. It yields the protein CASSYTSGSYE. The full CDR3 protein reads CASSYTSGSYEQYF.